The TCR beta chain described here comes from a study of cytomegalovirus exposure and HLA in healthy donors. 60 Vbeta and 13 Jbeta primers were used in PCR. Libraries were prepared by immunoSEQ multiplex PCR; TCRdb keeps only in-frame clonotypes and omits some of them. Of approximately 110,000 clones listed, approximately 80% were seen once; the top ten hold less than 0.25%. The CDR3 has 13 residues. Between the trimmed V and J ends, which lost 2 bases and 2 bases, there was a span of 7 bases. Germline values: CDR1 GTSNPN, CDR2 SVGIG (reference sequence). The sequenced sample consisted of PBMCs. V gene TRBV30 combines with J gene TRBJ1-5, with D perhaps matching TRBD1 (5 bases). This sequence originates from a man aged 50-60 years in good health and CMV-seronegative. The CDR3 loop reads CAWSLTGNQPQHF. CDR3 DNA sequence: TGTGCCTGGAGTTTGACAGGCAATCAGCCCCAGCATTTT.